These T cell receptor beta chains were read from a single sample in a study of cytomegalovirus exposure and HLA in healthy donors. TCRdb keeps only in-frame clones here, not all; method: immunoSEQ multiplex PCR. The repertoire holds about 110,000 clones, less than 70% seen once, with about 5.7% in the top ten. Sequencing used PBMCs. Receptors originate from a woman aged 70 to 79 in good health and CMV-seropositive. Each CDR3 is given with its conserved first and last residue. A D gene is named only where the DNA matches it firmly. Some rows have no size entry. The others give once, few or many, or a class for an expanded clone.

CDR3 protein: CASSPSLGRRQETQYF
CDR3 DNA: TGTGCCAGCAGCCCGTCGCTGGGCAGGAGGCAAGAGACCCAGTACTTC
clone size: -
D gene: -
J gene: TRBJ2-5
V gene: TRBV7-9
CDR3 length: 16

CDR3 protein: CASRSWTGRGEQYF
CDR3 DNA: TGTGCCAGCAGGAGTTGGACAGGGAGAGGGGAGCAGTACTTC
clone size: once
D gene: TRBD1
J gene: TRBJ2-7
V gene: TRBV2
CDR3 length: 14

CDR3 protein: CASSEGGSVFGYGYTF
CDR3 DNA: TGTGCCAGCAGTGAAGGGGGCTCCGTCTTCGGATATGGCTACACCTTC
clone size: -
D gene: -
J gene: TRBJ1-2
V gene: TRBV6-1
CDR3 length: 16

CDR3 protein: CASSEASGGKETQYF
CDR3 DNA: TGTGCCAGCAGTGAGGCTAGCGGGGGGAAAGAGACCCAGTACTTC
clone size: -
D gene: TRBD2
J gene: TRBJ2-5
V gene: TRBV25-1
CDR3 length: 15

CDR3 protein: CASSLGSMNTEAFF
CDR3 DNA: TGTGCCAGCAGCTTAGGGAGCATGAACACTGAAGCTTTCTTT
clone size: -
D gene: -
J gene: TRBJ1-1
V gene: TRBV7-9
CDR3 length: 14

CDR3 protein: CASSGGTGGNQPQHF
CDR3 DNA: TGTGCCAGCAGTGGCGGGACAGGGGGCAATCAGCCCCAGCATTTT
clone size: -
D gene: TRBD1
J gene: TRBJ1-5
V gene: TRBV6-4
CDR3 length: 15

CDR3 protein: CASSQVEQYF
CDR3 DNA: TGTGCCAGCAGTCAGGTCGAGCAGTACTTC
clone size: -
D gene: -
J gene: TRBJ2-7
V gene: TRBV2
CDR3 length: 10

CDR3 protein: CASSLGSGSGNTIYF
CDR3 DNA: TGTGCCAGCAGCTTAGGTTCGGGTTCTGGAAACACCATATATTTT
clone size: -
D gene: -
J gene: TRBJ1-3
V gene: TRBV11-2
CDR3 length: 15

CDR3 protein: CASSQQGADEAFF
CDR3 DNA: TGCGCCAGCAGCCAACAGGGGGCGGATGAAGCTTTCTTT
clone size: few
D gene: TRBD1
J gene: TRBJ1-1
V gene: TRBV5-1
CDR3 length: 13

CDR3 protein: CAISVQGLAGSDGYTF
CDR3 DNA: TGTGCCATCAGTGTGCAGGGGTTAGCAGGGTCTGATGGCTACACCTTC
clone size: -
D gene: -
J gene: TRBJ1-2
V gene: TRBV10-3
CDR3 length: 16

CDR3 protein: CASSMPGTGIYEQYF
CDR3 DNA: TGTGCCAGCAGCATGCCCGGGACAGGGATCTACGAGCAGTACTTC
clone size: once
D gene: TRBD1
J gene: TRBJ2-7
V gene: TRBV7-9
CDR3 length: 15

CDR3 protein: CASSSTSGSSYEQYF
CDR3 DNA: TGTGCCAGTAGTAGTACTAGCGGGAGCTCCTACGAGCAGTACTTC
clone size: -
D gene: TRBD2
J gene: TRBJ2-7
V gene: TRBV19
CDR3 length: 15

CDR3 protein: CASSQEQGALGYTF
CDR3 DNA: TGTGCCAGCAGCCAAGAACAGGGGGCGCTGGGCTACACCTTC
clone size: -
D gene: TRBD1
J gene: TRBJ1-2
V gene: TRBV4-2
CDR3 length: 14

CDR3 protein: CASSVSQAREAFF
CDR3 DNA: TGTGCCAGCAGCGTAAGTCAAGCACGAGAAGCTTTCTTT
clone size: -
D gene: -
J gene: TRBJ1-1
V gene: TRBV7-2
CDR3 length: 13

CDR3 protein: CASSGGQGMNYGYTF
CDR3 DNA: TGTGCCAGCAGTGGCGGACAGGGAATGAACTATGGCTACACCTTC
clone size: few
D gene: TRBD1
J gene: TRBJ1-2
V gene: TRBV6-1
CDR3 length: 15

CDR3 protein: CAISVDTEAFF
CDR3 DNA: TGTGCCATCAGTGTCGACACTGAAGCTTTCTTT
clone size: -
D gene: -
J gene: TRBJ1-1
V gene: TRBV10-3
CDR3 length: 11